A single sample gave rise to the 19 T cell receptor beta chains below, sequenced in a study of lymphopenia after photon versus proton radiotherapy. The repertoire was sequenced with immunoSEQ multiplex PCR; TCRdb's copy has only in-frame clones and lacks some. The table lists 25,000 to 30,000 clones, 75% to 90% of them singletons, with around 5.3% in the top ten. This specimen was peripheral blood, taken from a patient treated with photon-based radiotherapy. The receptors come from a man aged 25-45 years with gastric cancer.

The chain recombines TRBV11-3 with TRBJ2-2; D is perhaps TRBD2 (5 bases). The CDR3 is made up of 14 amino acids. The V gene lost 3 bases and the J gene lost 6 bases, with 11 bases spanning the gap. Germline V gene sequence: CDR1 SGHNT, CDR2 YENEEA. The CDR3 DNA sequence: TGTGCCAGCAGCTTGAGAGGGTACTCCGGGGAGCTGTTTTTT. Translating it yields CASSLRGYSGELFF.

The chain combines TRBV4-2 with TRBJ2-5; maybe TRBD2 (6 bases). CDR1 is LGHNA and CDR2 is YNFKEQ in the germline V gene. V shed 4 bases and J shed 0 bases, with 12 bases lying between them. This CDR3 has 15 residues. The CDR3 sequence: CASSLGGAHQETQYF. The DNA of the CDR3 is TGTGCCAGCAGCCTGGGCGGGGCCCACCAAGAGACCCAGTACTTC.

CDR3 sequence reads: CASSDPGTGTYEQYF. Written as DNA, the CDR3 is TGCGCCAGCAGTGACCCCGGGACAGGTACCTACGAGCAGTACTTC. V gene TRBV10-1 combines with J gene TRBJ2-7; 8 bases map to TRBD1. The length of the CDR3 is 15 residues. Germline CDR1 reads WNHNN; CDR2 reads SYGVQD (reference sequence). V was clipped by 3 bases and J by 2 bases; unmatched bases: 6.

The chain joins TRBV10-3 to TRBJ2-1, with D possibly TRBD1 on 6 matching bases. The CDR3 loop spans 15 amino acids. Trimming took 4 bases from V and 0 from J, leaving 10 bases between them. Per the germline V gene, CDR1 is ENHRY and CDR2 is SYGVKD. CDR3 nucleotides: TGTGCCATCAGTGCCGGGACAAGCTCCTACAATGAGCAGTTCTTC. It is translated as CAISAGTSSYNEQFF.

The chain couples TRBV18 to TRBJ2-1, with D possibly being TRBD2 (6 bases). The CDR3 extends over 12 amino acids. CDR1 and CDR2 (germline): KGHSH, LQKENI. The V and J ends lost 3 bases and 9 bases respectively, with 9 bases between them. CDR3 sequence reads: CASSPAGIEQFF. DNA of the CDR3: TGTGCCAGCTCACCGGCGGGGATTGAGCAGTTCTTC.

The table lists this clone with a count of one. V gene TRBV27 combines with J gene TRBJ2-3; D is ambiguous. Trimming took off 3 bases at V and 2 bases at J, with 12 bases between the two ends. The CDR3 loop spans 15 amino acids. Germline V gives CDR1 MNHEY, CDR2 SMNVEV (reference sequence). DNA of the CDR3: TGTGCCAGCAGTTTGGACCTTTCTCCCACAGATACGCAGTATTTT. This translates into CASSLDLSPTDTQYF.

The chain recombines TRBV5-4 with TRBJ2-1, with 9 bases that match TRBD2. CDR1 is SGHNT, CDR2 YYREEE, per germline (reference sequence). V lost 2 bases to trimming and J lost 9 bases; unmatched junction nucleotides: 9. The CDR3 totals 15 residues. This CDR3 reads CASSFGAGGQFEQFF. The CDR3, as DNA: TGTGCCAGCAGCTTTGGAGCGGGGGGCCAGTTTGAGCAGTTCTTC.

The gene calls are TRBV7-6 and TRBJ2-5; D ambiguous. Trimming removed 5 bases at V and 5 bases at J, with 6 bases between. The CDR3 sequence is 11 residues long. The germline CDR1 and CDR2 sequences are SGHVS and FNYEAQ. The CDR3 here is CASSSAETQYF. The DNA for the CDR3 is TGTGCCAGCAGCAGCGCCGAGACCCAGTACTTC.

The chain recombines TRBV19 with TRBJ1-1, with unresolved D. V gave up 6 bases and J gave up 4 bases, with 15 bases separating them. Germline CDR1 and CDR2: LNHDA and SQIVND (reference sequence). The CDR3 has 14 residues. The CDR3 protein is CASSRDNAGTEAFF. CDR3 sequence (DNA): TGTGCCAGTAGCCGGGATAATGCGGGCACTGAAGCTTTCTTT.

CDR3 nucleotide sequence: TGTGCCAGCAGCTTAGATGATGAGCAGTACTTC. It codes for CASSLDDEQYF. This chain links TRBV7-6 with TRBJ2-7; D gene ambiguous. Trimming shortened V by 1 base and J by 7 bases, and 5 bases separated the two germline ends. From germline, CDR1 is SGHVS and CDR2 FNYEAQ. The CDR3 extends over 11 amino acids.

The rearrangement links TRBV6-6 to TRBJ1-1; a possible D gene is TRBD1 (5 bases). The length of the CDR3 is 16 residues. Germline CDR1 and CDR2: MNHNY and SVGAGI (reference sequence). Trimming shortened V by 0 bases and J by 4 bases, and 15 bases separated the two germline ends. DNA of the CDR3: TGTGCCAGCAGTTACTCGAAGGTAGGGGAGGGCACTGAAGCTTTCTTT. Encoded protein: CASSYSKVGEGTEAFF.

The genes are TRBV28 and TRBJ2-7; a weak D match, TRBD2 (7 bases). Germline V CDR1 and CDR2: MDHEN, SYDVKM. Between the trimmed V and J ends, which lost 6 bases and 1 base, there was a span of 19 bases. The CDR3 spans 16 residues. CDR3 sequence: CASSLKRGTTSYEQYF. CDR3 nucleotides: TGTGCCAGCAGCCTTAAAAGGGGGACTACATCCTACGAGCAGTACTTC.

The chain joins TRBV4-2 to TRBJ2-7; TRBD2 matches at 7 bases. The CDR3 runs 15 residues. V dropped 1 base and J dropped 2; count of bases not matched to a gene: 5. Germline CDR1 LGHNA, CDR2 YNFKEQ. CDR3 DNA sequence: TGTGCCAGCAGCCAAGGGCGGGAGAACCCCTACGAGCAGTACTTC. Amino acid sequence: CASSQGRENPYEQYF.

The chain uses TRBV29-1 and TRBJ2-3; the D is unclear. The CDR3 is 13 amino acids. Deletions cut 8 bases from V and 1 base from J, with 13 bases between. Germline lookup yields CDR1 SQVTM and CDR2 ANQGSEA. CDR3 amino acids: CSSRLQGTDTQYF. The CDR3 DNA reads as TGCAGCTCCCGTCTACAAGGCACAGATACGCAGTATTTT.

V is TRBV7-3 and J is TRBJ2-6; weak D call: TRBD1 (6 bases). Germline CDR1 reads SGHTA; CDR2 reads FQGTGA. The CDR3 consists of 15 residues. Trimming took 5 bases from V and 3 from J, leaving 11 bases between them. The DNA of the CDR3 is TGTGCCAGCAGCCGCCGGGACAATGGGGCCAACGTCCTGACTTTC. Translated, it gives CASSRRDNGANVLTF.

The count of this clone is one. The chain links TRBV4-2 to TRBJ2-7; D unresolved. Trimming removed 0 bases at V and 2 bases at J, with 14 bases between. CDR1 and CDR2 (germline): LGHNA, YNFKEQ. The CDR3 length is 16 residues. CDR3 sequence reads: CASSQDGNSGPYEQYF. The CDR3 DNA reads as TGTGCCAGCAGCCAAGATGGAAATTCGGGTCCCTACGAGCAGTACTTC.

The chain is built from TRBV10-2 and TRBJ2-2; TRBD2 aligns across 11 bases. Germline CDR1 is WSHSY and CDR2 is SAAADI. V lost 8 bases to trimming and J lost 3 bases; unmatched junction nucleotides: 8. CDR3 length: 16 residues. This CDR3 is CASPGTSGLHTGELFF. CDR3 nucleotides: TGCGCCAGCCCTGGGACTAGCGGACTTCACACCGGGGAGCTGTTTTTT.

This rearrangement joins TRBV28 to TRBJ2-6; D ambiguous. Trimming left V 5 bases short and J 2 bases short, with 16 bases between. From germline, CDR1 is MDHEN and CDR2 SYDVKM. The CDR3 length is 17 residues. This CDR3 is CASSPPDPRAGANVLTF. CDR3 DNA sequence: TGTGCCAGCAGTCCCCCCGATCCGAGAGCTGGGGCCAACGTCCTGACTTTC.

The gene calls are TRBV5-8 and TRBJ2-1, with a possible D match to TRBD1 (6 bases). Germline-derived CDR1 and CDR2 are SGHTS and YDEGEE. CDR3 size: 15 residues. Trimming stripped 2 bases from V and 8 bases from J, with 17 bases between. CDR3 amino acids: CASSLGQGYIDEQFF. The CDR3 nucleotides read TGTGCCAGCAGCTTAGGTCAGGGGTACATCGATGAGCAGTTCTTC.